This TCR beta chain was identified in a study of cytomegalovirus exposure and HLA in healthy donors. PCR employed 60 Vbeta and 13 Jbeta primers. Here immunoSEQ multiplex PCR was the method, and the copy in TCRdb shows in-frame clones only, minus some. The table lists roughly 180,000 clones, around 80% of them singletons, with 1.3% to 1.5% in the top ten. J gave up 3 bases and V 0 bases, and 6 bases lay outside the gene matches. Looked up from germline, CDR1 is SGHRS and CDR2 is YFSETQ. This CDR3 is built from 16 residues. The chain uses TRBV5-1 and TRBJ2-1; 7 bases agree with TRBD2. Sequencing was done on a sample of PBMCs. This clonotype was obtained from a girl aged 5-17 years in good health and CMV-seropositive. The CDR3 region is CASSLGRAGYYNEQFF. As DNA, the CDR3 is TGCGCCAGCAGCTTGGGTCGAGCGGGATACTACAATGAGCAGTTCTTC.